Below are 16 T cell receptor beta chains sequenced from a single sample in a study of prognosis after radiotherapy for stage I lung cancer. Starting from genomic DNA, TCR beta CDR3 was amplified through two-round multiplex PCR. First-round PCR amplification was performed with primers specific to each TRBV and TRBJ gene. TCRdb redid the calling of the multiplex PCR reads with MiXCR, one entry per CDR3 protein. This sample carries 11,000 to 15,000 distinct CDR3 sequences, 37% of them seen once, and the ten largest clones take roughly two fifths. This sample comprised PBMCs, obtained before or after stereotactic body radiation therapy (not recorded which). These receptors all come from a donor at least 50 years old with non-small cell lung cancer.

This clonotype was counted only a few times. A much larger clone lies one base from this, so it may be a read error. V gene TRBV3-1 combines with J gene TRBJ2-5; 8 bases align to TRBD2. Germline-derived CDR1 and CDR2 are LGHDT and YNNKEL (reference sequence). The CDR3 has 15 amino acids. Written as DNA, the CDR3 is TGTACCAGCAGCAAACGGGGGGGTGGCCAAGAGACCCAGTACTTC. The encoded protein is CTSSKRGGGQETQYF.

The chain uses TRBV7-8 and TRBJ2-5; no firm D call. V was shortened by 5 bases and J by 4 bases, with 17 bases between the two germline ends. Germline V gives CDR1 SGHVS, CDR2 FQNEAQ. CDR3 length: 15 amino acids. The CDR3 protein is CASSTTRQLRETQYF. CDR3 DNA: TGTGCCAGCAGCACTACCAGACAACTCCGAGAGACCCAGTACTTC.

Points on this clonotype: No conserved phenylalanine or tryptophan is present at the end of the CDR3, so a read error is the likely explanation. The chain recombines TRBV7-9 with TRBJ2-1; D is uncertain. This CDR3 is 16 amino acids long. Per germline, CDR1 SEHNR and CDR2 FQNEAQ (reference sequence). CDR3 sequence (DNA): TGTGCGAGCAGCATCCCTAGTCACAAGATTGACAATGAGCAGTTCATC. Translated: CASSIPSHKIDNEQFI.

The chain is built from TRBV7-8 and TRBJ2-5, with D possibly TRBD1 on 5 matching bases. Trimming left V 8 bases short and J 4 bases short, with 17 bases between. This CDR3 comprises 14 residues. Per the germline V gene, CDR1 is SGHVS and CDR2 is FQNEAQ. CDR3 sequence reads: CASPTRQLRETQYF. CDR3 DNA: TGTGCCAGCCCTACCAGACAGCTCCGAGAGACCCAGTACTTC.

This clonotype was recorded at least ten times. The chain links TRBV27 to TRBJ2-6, with TRBD1 matching over 8 bases. Trimming took 6 bases from V and 0 from J; bases not matched to a gene: 10. CDR1 is MNHEY, CDR2 SMNVEV, per germline (reference sequence). The length of the CDR3 is 18 residues. The CDR3: CASRKTDRDYSGANVLTF. CDR3 nucleotides: TGTGCCAGCAGGAAAACGGACAGGGATTACTCTGGGGCCAACGTCCTGACTTTC.

The V call is TRBV27, the J call TRBJ1-2; TRBD1 might be the D (6 bases). CDR3 length: 16 amino acids. Germline CDR1 and CDR2: MNHEY and SMNVEV (reference sequence). V dropped 7 bases and J dropped 7 bases, with 25 bases sitting between them. The CDR3 nucleotides read TGTGCCAGCAACCCCCCCGCGGAGGGGGAATTCTGTGGCTACACCTTC. This translates into CASNPPAEGEFCGYTF.

Notes on this clonotype: The germline gene is not matched at one end of the junction; a read error may be the cause. The rearrangement uses TRBV28 and TRBJ1-2; 7 bases fit TRBD1. This CDR3 contains 12 residues. From germline, CDR1 is MDHEN and CDR2 SYDVKM. As DNA, the CDR3 is TGTGCCAGCAGCATGACAGGGTATGGCTACAGCTTC. Its protein is CASSMTGYGYSF.

J is TRBJ2-7 and V is TRBV12-3 or TRBV12-4; 11 nucleotides align to TRBD2. With 9 bases clipped from V and 5 bases from J, the junction kept 18 bases outside the gene matches. The length of the CDR3 is 17 residues. This CDR3 is CASSTSKTSGVGDEQYF. CDR3 coding DNA: TGTGCCAGTAGTACCTCAAAGACTAGCGGGGTAGGAGACGAGCAGTACTTC.

Within the sample, this clonotype is medium-sized. The chain couples TRBV12-3 or TRBV12-4 to TRBJ2-3, with 7 positions matching TRBD2. This CDR3 region has 16 residues. The junction had 11 bases not matched to a gene; V was cut back by 6 bases and J by 2 bases. CDR3 in amino acids: CASSGSPGGLTDTQYF. DNA of the CDR3: TGTGCCAGCAGCGGGTCGCCGGGGGGTCTCACAGATACGCAGTATTTT.

A remark on this clonotype: Compared with germline, one end of the junction differs, possibly owing to a read error. V gene TRBV5-1 combines with J gene TRBJ2-7; 7 bases match TRBD2. The CDR3 is 14 residues long. The germline CDR1 and CDR2 sequences are SGHRS and YFSETQ. The CDR3 region has the DNA TGCGCCGGCAGCTTGTTGGGAGGGTCCTACGAGCAGTACTTC. It codes for CAGSLLGGSYEQYF.

This clonotype was counted at least ten times. The V gene is TRBV28, the J gene TRBJ1-2; no firm D call. CDR1 and CDR2 from the germline V gene are MDHEN and SYDVKM. The CDR3 runs to 15 residues. V gave up 2 bases and J gave up 4 bases, with 14 bases separating them. The CDR3 protein is CASSLRQDGLYGYTF. The CDR3 DNA is TGTGCCAGCAGTTTAAGGCAGGACGGTCTCTATGGCTACACCTTC.

In its sample, this clonotype is medium-sized. V and J are TRBV28 and TRBJ2-3; D ambiguous. CDR1 and CDR2 (germline): MDHEN, SYDVKM. V was pared by 3 bases and J by 8 bases, with 18 bases between. The CDR3 runs to 15 residues. The DNA of the CDR3 is TGTGCCAGCAGTTTGCCACCCCCTTGGTCGGGTACGCAGTATTTT. Translating gives CASSLPPPWSGTQYF.

About this clonotype: A junction end diverges from the germline sequence, so it may reflect a read error. This chain connects TRBV15 to TRBJ2-3, with D possibly matching TRBD2 (5 bases). The CDR3 extends over 15 amino acids. The V gene's germline CDR1 is LNHNV and CDR2 YYDKDF (reference sequence). CDR3 amino acids: CAASTRVDSADTQYF. CDR3 DNA: TGTGCCGCCAGCACAAGAGTGGATAGCGCAGATACGCAGTATTTT.

In its sample, this clonotype was seen many times. The chain carries TRBV3-1 and TRBJ1-6, with D tentatively TRBD1 (5 bases). The germline V gene encodes CDR1 LGHDT and CDR2 YNNKEL (reference sequence). The CDR3 is made up of 16 amino acids. V lost 5 bases to trimming and J lost 6 bases, with 17 bases between them. CDR3 region: CASSVGGGSVNSPLHF. CDR3 nucleotide sequence: TGTGCCAGCAGCGTTGGGGGAGGGAGCGTTAATTCACCCCTCCACTTT.

This clonotype was counted once. This likely stems from a read error, as it lies one base from a far larger clone. J is TRBJ1-6 and V is TRBV7-9; 11 bases are shared with TRBD1. CDR3 length equals 15 residues. Germline CDR1 and CDR2: SEHNR and FQNEAQ (reference sequence). This CDR3 reads CARSLEGTGGSPLHF. DNA for the CDR3: TGTGCCAGAAGCTTAGAAGGGACAGGGGGTTCACCCCTCCACTTT.

This clonotype appeared many times. The chain employs TRBV5-6 and TRBJ2-7, with 16 bases that match TRBD2. CDR1 SGHDT and CDR2 YYEEEE come from the germline V gene. After removal of 4 bases from V and 1 base from J, the junction contained 14 bases not matched to a gene. CDR3 size: 20 residues. The CDR3, as DNA: TGTGCCAGCAGCCGGGACACCGGGACTAGCGGGAGGGTCCGGTCCTACGAGCAGTACTTC. Protein product: CASSRDTGTSGRVRSYEQYF.